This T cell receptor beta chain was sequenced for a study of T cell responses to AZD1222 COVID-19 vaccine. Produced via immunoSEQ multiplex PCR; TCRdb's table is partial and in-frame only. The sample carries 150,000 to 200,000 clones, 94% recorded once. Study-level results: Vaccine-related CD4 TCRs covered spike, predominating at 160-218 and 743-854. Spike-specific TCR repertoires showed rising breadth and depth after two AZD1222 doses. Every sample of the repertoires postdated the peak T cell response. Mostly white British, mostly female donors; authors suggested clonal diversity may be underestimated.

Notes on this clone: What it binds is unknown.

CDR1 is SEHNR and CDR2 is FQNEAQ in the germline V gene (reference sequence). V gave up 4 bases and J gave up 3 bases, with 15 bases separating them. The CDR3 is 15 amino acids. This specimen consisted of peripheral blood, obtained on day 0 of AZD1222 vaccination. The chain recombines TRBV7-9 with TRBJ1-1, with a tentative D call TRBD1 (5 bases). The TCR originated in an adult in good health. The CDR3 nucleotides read TGTGCCAGCAGCTCGCGACAGAGGCGGGACACTGAAGCTTTCTTT. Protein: CASSSRQRRDTEAFF.